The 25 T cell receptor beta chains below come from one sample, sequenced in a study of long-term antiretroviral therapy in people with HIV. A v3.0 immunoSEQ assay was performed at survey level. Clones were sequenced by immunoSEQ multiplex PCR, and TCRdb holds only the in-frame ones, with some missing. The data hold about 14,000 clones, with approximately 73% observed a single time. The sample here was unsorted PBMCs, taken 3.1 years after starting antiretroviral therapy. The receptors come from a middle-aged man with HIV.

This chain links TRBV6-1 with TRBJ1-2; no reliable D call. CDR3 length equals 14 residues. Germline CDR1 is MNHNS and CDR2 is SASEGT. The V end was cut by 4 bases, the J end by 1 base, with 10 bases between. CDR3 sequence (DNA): TGTGCCAGCAGTGTGGACGGTGATAACTATGGCTACACCTTC. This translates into CASSVDGDNYGYTF.

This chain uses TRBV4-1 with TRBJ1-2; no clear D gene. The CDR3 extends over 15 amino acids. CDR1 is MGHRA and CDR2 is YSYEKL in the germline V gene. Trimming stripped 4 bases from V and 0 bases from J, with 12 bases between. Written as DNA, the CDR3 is TGCGCCAGCAGCCCACCAGGCAGAACTAACTATGGCTACACCTTC. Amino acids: CASSPPGRTNYGYTF.

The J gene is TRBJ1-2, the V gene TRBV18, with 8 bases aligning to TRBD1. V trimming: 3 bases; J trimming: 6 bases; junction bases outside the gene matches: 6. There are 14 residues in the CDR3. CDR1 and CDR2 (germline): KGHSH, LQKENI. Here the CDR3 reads CASSPRTGTDGYTF. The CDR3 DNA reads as TGTGCCAGCTCACCGCGGACAGGGACAGATGGCTACACCTTC.

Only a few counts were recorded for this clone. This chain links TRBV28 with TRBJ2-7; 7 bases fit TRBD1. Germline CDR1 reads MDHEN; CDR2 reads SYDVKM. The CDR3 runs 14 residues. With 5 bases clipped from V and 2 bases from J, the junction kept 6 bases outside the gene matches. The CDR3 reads CASSTTGTAYEQYF. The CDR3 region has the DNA TGTGCCAGCAGTACGACAGGGACAGCCTACGAGCAGTACTTC. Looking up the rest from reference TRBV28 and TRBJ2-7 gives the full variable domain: DVKVTQSSRYLVKRTGEKVFLECVQDMDHENMFWYRQDPGLGLRLIYFSYDVKMKEKGDIPEGYSVSREKKERFSLILESASTNQTSMYLCASSTTGTAYEQYFGPGTRLTVT.

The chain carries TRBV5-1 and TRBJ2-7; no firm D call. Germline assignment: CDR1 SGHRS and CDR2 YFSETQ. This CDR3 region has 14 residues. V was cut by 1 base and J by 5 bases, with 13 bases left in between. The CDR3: CASSLNLGGNEQYF. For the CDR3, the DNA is TGCGCCAGCAGCTTGAATCTAGGTGGTAACGAGCAGTACTTC. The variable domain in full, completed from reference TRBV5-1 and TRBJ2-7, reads KAGVTQTPRYLIKTRGQQVTLSCSPISGHRSVSWYQQTPGQGLQFLFEYFSETQRNKGNFPGRFSGRQFSNSRSEMNVSTLELGDSALYLCASSLNLGGNEQYFGPGTRLTVT.

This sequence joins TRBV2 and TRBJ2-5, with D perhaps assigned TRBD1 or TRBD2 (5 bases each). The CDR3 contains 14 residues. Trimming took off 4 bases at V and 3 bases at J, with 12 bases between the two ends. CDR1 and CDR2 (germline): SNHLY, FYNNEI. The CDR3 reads CASSAGPGEETQYF. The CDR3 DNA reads TGTGCCAGCAGTGCGGGGCCTGGGGAAGAGACCCAGTACTTC.

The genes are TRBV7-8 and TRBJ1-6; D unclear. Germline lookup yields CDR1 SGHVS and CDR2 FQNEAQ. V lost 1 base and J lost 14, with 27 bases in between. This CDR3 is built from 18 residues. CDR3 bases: TGTGCCAGCAGCTTAGAACCCAAATTCACCCCTCCTAATACTTCCCTCCACTTT. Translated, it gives CASSLEPKFTPPNTSLHF.

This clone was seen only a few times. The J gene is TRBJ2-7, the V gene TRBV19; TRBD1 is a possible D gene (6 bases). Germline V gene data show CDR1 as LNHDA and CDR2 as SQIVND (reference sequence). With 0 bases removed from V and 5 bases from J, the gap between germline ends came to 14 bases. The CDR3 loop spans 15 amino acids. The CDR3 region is CASSIDTGTIDEQYF. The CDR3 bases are TGTGCCAGTAGTATAGACACCGGGACAATCGACGAGCAGTACTTC.

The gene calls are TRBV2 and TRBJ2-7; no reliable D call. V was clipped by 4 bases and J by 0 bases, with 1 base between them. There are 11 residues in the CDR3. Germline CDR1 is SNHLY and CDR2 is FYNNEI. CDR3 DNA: TGTGCCAGCAGTGCCTCCTACGAGCAGTACTTC. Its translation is CASSASYEQYF.

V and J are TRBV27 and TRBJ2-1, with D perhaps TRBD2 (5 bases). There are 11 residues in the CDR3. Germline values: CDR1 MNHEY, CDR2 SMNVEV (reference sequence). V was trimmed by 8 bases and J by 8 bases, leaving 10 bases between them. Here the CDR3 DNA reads TGTGCCAGCGGCTTGGGAGATGAGCAGTTCTTC. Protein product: CASGLGDEQFF.

This CDR3 reads CSVDPGGGTDTQYF. The CDR3 coding sequence is TGCAGCGTTGATCCCGGGGGAGGCACAGATACGCAGTATTTT. The rearrangement uses TRBV29-1 and TRBJ2-3; TRBD2 is a possible D gene (6 bases). From germline, CDR1 is SQVTM and CDR2 ANQGSEA. The V end was cut by 3 bases, the J end by 1 base, with 11 bases between. This CDR3 has 14 residues.

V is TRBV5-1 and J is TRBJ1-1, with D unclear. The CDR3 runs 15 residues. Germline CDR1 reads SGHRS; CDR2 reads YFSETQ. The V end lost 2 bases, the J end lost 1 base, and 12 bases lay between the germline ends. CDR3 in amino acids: CASSLGSYSNTEAFF. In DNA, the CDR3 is TGCGCCAGCAGCTTAGGCAGTTATTCGAACACTGAAGCTTTCTTT.

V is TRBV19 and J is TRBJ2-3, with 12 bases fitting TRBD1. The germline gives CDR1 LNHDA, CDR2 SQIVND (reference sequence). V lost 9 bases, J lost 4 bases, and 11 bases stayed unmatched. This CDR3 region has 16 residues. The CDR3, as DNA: TGTGCCAGCAGCTGGGGACAGGGGGCGCTGGCAGATACGCAGTATTTT. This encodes CASSWGQGALADTQYF.

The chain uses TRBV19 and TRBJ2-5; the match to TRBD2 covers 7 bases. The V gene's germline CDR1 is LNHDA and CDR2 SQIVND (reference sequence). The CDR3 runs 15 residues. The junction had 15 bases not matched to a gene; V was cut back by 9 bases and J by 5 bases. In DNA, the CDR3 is TGTGCCAGCCAATCTTGGGGAGGGAGTGAGGAGACCCAGTACTTC. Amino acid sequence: CASQSWGGSEETQYF.

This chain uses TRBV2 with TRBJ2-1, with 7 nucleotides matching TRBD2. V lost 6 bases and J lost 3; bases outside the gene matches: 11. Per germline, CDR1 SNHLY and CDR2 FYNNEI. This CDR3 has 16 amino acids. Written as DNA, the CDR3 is TGTGCCAGCAGGGGAAGGATTAGCGGGTTCTACAATGAGCAGTTCTTC. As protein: CASRGRISGFYNEQFF. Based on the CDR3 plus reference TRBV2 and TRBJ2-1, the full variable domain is EPEVTQTPSHQVTQMGQEVILRCVPISNHLYFYWYRQILGQKVEFLVSFYNNEISEKSEIFDDQFSVERPDGSNFTLKIRSTKLEDSAMYFCASRGRISGFYNEQFFGPGTRLTVL.

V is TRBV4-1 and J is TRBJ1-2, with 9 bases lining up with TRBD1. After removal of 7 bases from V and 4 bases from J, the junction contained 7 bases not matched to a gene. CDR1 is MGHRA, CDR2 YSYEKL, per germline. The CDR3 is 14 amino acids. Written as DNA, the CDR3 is TGCGCCAGCAAAAGAGACAGGGGGGGCTATGGCTACACCTTC. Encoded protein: CASKRDRGGYGYTF.

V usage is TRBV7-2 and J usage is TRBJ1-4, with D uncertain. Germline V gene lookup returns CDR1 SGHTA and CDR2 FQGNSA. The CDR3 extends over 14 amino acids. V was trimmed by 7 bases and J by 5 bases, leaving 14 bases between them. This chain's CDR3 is CASTARGFNEKLFF. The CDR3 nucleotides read TGTGCCAGCACCGCTCGGGGATTCAATGAAAAACTGTTTTTT.

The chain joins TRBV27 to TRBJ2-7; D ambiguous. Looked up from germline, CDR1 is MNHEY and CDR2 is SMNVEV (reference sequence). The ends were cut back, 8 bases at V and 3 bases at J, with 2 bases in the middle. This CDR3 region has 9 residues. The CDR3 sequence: CASHYEQYF. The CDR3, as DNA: TGTGCCAGCCACTACGAGCAGTACTTC.

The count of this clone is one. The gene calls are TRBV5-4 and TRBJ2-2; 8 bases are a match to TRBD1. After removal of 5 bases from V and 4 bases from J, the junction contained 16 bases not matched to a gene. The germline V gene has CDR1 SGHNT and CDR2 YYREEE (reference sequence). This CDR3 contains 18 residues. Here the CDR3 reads CASSPVEGQARGTGELFF. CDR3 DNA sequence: TGTGCCAGCAGTCCCGTCGAGGGACAGGCAAGAGGCACCGGGGAGCTGTTTTTT.

DNA for the CDR3: TGTGCCAGTAGTATAAGCACTTCCGGCTACACCTTC. Protein product: CASSISTSGYTF. The chain combines TRBV19 with TRBJ1-2; D gene unclear. Germline CDR1 LNHDA, CDR2 SQIVND (reference sequence). V lost 2 bases and J 8 bases, leaving 9 bases between the germline ends. CDR3 length: 12 amino acids.

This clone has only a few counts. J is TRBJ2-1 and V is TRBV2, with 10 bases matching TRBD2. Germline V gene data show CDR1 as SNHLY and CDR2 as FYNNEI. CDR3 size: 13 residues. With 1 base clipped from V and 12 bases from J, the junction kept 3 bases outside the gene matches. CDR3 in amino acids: CASSEGVAGGQFF. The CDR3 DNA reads TGTGCCAGCAGTGAAGGGGTAGCGGGGGGGCAGTTCTTC. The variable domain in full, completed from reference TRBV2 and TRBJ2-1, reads EPEVTQTPSHQVTQMGQEVILRCVPISNHLYFYWYRQILGQKVEFLVSFYNNEISEKSEIFDDQFSVERPDGSNFTLKIRSTKLEDSAMYFCASSEGVAGGQFFGPGTRLTVL.

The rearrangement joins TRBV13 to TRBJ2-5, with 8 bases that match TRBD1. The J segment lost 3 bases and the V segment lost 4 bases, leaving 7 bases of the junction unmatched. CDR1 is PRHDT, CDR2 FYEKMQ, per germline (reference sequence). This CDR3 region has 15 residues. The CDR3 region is CASSSGTGEEETQYF. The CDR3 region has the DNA TGTGCCAGCAGCTCCGGGACAGGCGAAGAAGAGACCCAGTACTTC. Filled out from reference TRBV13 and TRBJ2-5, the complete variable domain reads AAGVIQSPRHLIKEKRETATLKCYPIPRHDTVYWYQQGPGQDPQFLISFYEKMQSDKGSIPDRFSAQQFSDYHSELNMSSLELGDSALYFCASSSGTGEEETQYFGPGTRLLVL.

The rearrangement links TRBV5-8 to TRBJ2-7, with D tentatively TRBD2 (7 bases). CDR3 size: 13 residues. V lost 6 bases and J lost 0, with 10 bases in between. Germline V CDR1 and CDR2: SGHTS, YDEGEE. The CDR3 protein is CASIGGHSYEQYF. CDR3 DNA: TGTGCCAGCATCGGGGGGCACTCCTACGAGCAGTACTTC. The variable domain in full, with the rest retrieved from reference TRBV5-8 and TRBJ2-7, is EAGVTQSPTHLIKTRGQQATLRCSPISGHTSVYWYQQALGLGLQFLLWYDEGEERNRGNFPPRFSGRQFPNYSSELNVNALELEDSALYLCASIGGHSYEQYFGPGTRLTVT.

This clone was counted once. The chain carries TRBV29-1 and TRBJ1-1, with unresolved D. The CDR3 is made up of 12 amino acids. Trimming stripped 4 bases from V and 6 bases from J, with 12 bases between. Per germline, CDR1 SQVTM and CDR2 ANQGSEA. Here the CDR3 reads CSVGFTGAEAFF. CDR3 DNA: TGCAGCGTTGGCTTTACCGGGGCTGAAGCTTTCTTT.

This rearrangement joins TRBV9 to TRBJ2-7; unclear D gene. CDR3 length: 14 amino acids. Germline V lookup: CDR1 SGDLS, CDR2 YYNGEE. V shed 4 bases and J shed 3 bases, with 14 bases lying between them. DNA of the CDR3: TGTGCCAGCAGCCCCACTTCAGGCGACTACGAGCAGTACTTC. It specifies CASSPTSGDYEQYF.